Shown below are 30 T cell receptor beta chains from a single sample sequenced in a study of T cell responses to AZD1222 COVID-19 vaccine. Produced via immunoSEQ multiplex PCR; TCRdb's table is partial and in-frame only. The sample consists of roughly 100,000 clones, about 90% of them appearing once. This specimen consisted of peripheral blood, obtained on day 0 of AZD1222 vaccination. Receptors were obtained from an adult in good health.

V usage is TRBV6-5 and J usage is TRBJ2-2; perhaps TRBD2 as D (5 bases). CDR1 and CDR2 (germline): MNHEY, SVGAGI. V lost 5 bases to trimming and J lost 5 bases, with 15 bases between them. The CDR3 has 15 residues. The CDR3 is CASSIGSGLTGELFF. The CDR3 coding sequence is TGTGCCAGCAGTATCGGCTCGGGGTTAACCGGGGAGCTGTTTTTT.

The chain recombines TRBV28 with TRBJ1-5; perhaps TRBD1 as D (5 bases). Germline V lookup: CDR1 MDHEN, CDR2 SYDVKM. This CDR3 contains 12 residues. V was clipped by 3 bases and J by 7 bases, with 7 bases between them. CDR3 coding DNA: TGTGCCAGCAGTTTTTCAGGGCAGCCCCAGCATTTT. Translating gives CASSFSGQPQHF.

The J gene is TRBJ1-2, the V gene TRBV5-1; 7 bases are a match to TRBD1. The junction had 10 bases not matched to a gene; V was cut back by 3 bases and J by 8 bases. This CDR3 comprises 14 residues. Germline-derived CDR1 and CDR2 are SGHRS and YFSETQ. DNA for the CDR3: TGCGCCAGCAGCTCACGCTCCGGGACAGAGGGCTACACCTTC. Protein sequence: CASSSRSGTEGYTF.

J is TRBJ1-6 and V is TRBV10-3, with no clear D. The length of the CDR3 is 12 residues. V lost 5 bases to trimming and J lost 7 bases, with 6 bases between them. CDR1 is ENHRY and CDR2 is SYGVKD in the germline V gene. CDR3 amino acids: CAISRGNSPLHF. Here the CDR3 DNA reads TGTGCCATCAGTCGGGGAAATTCACCCCTCCACTTT.

The rearrangement joins TRBV9 to TRBJ1-4, with D tentatively TRBD1 (5 bases). The CDR3 extends over 15 amino acids. CDR1 is SGDLS and CDR2 is YYNGEE in the germline V gene. The V end was cut by 2 bases, the J end by 5 bases, with 13 bases between. CDR3 sequence (DNA): TGTGCCAGCAGCGTGGCCGGGACCTGGAATGAAAAACTGTTTTTT. This gives the protein CASSVAGTWNEKLFF.

The gene calls are TRBV2 and TRBJ2-7; D gene ambiguous. CDR3 length: 15 residues. The V end was cut by 6 bases, the J end by 1 base, with 16 bases between. The germline V gene encodes CDR1 SNHLY and CDR2 FYNNEI. CDR3 sequence (DNA): TGTGCCAGCAGGAAACGACTCACTATTTCCTACGAGCAGTACTTC. Translation gives CASRKRLTISYEQYF.

The V call is TRBV9, the J call TRBJ1-6; the D is unclear. The CDR3 spans 15 residues. The germline V gene has CDR1 SGDLS and CDR2 YYNGEE. V lost 0 bases and J 9 bases, leaving 13 bases between the germline ends. CDR3 coding DNA: TGTGCCAGCAGCGTAGAGGGAGCTGCTTTTTCACCCCTCCACTTT. Translated, it gives CASSVEGAAFSPLHF.

The chain is built from TRBV7-8 and TRBJ2-3; unclear D gene. V lost 3 bases and J lost 4, with 5 bases in between. This CDR3 has 12 residues. Germline CDR1 and CDR2: SGHVS and FQNEAQ. The CDR3 bases are TGTGCCAGCAGCTTTATAGCAGATACGCAGTATTTT. Its translation is CASSFIADTQYF.

CDR3 region: CSASGGGPSPGYTF. In DNA, the CDR3 is TGCAGTGCTAGTGGGGGGGGCCCTTCTCCTGGCTACACCTTC. The chain joins TRBV20-1 to TRBJ1-2; a weak D match, TRBD1 (6 bases). Per the germline V gene, CDR1 is DFQATT and CDR2 is SNEGSKA (reference sequence). V lost 3 bases to trimming and J lost 7 bases, with 18 bases between them. The CDR3 extends over 14 amino acids.

The rearrangement uses TRBV12-3 or TRBV12-4 and TRBJ1-2, with 9 nucleotides matching TRBD1. J gave up 8 bases and V 6 bases, and 4 bases lay outside the gene matches. The length of the CDR3 is 12 residues. As DNA, the CDR3 is TGTGCCAGCAGACAGGGGGCACGGGGCTACACCTTC. It yields the protein CASRQGARGYTF.

The chain uses TRBV19 and TRBJ1-3; unclear D gene. This CDR3 spans 13 amino acids. V was cut by 5 bases and J by 0 bases, with 5 bases left in between. Germline loops: CDR1 LNHDA, CDR2 SQIVND (reference sequence). The CDR3 spells CASSGSSGNTIYF. CDR3 DNA: TGTGCCAGTAGTGGCAGCTCTGGAAACACCATATATTTT.

A note on this clone: Its ends do not fully match the called genes, so a read error is possible. This chain links TRBV6-1 with TRBJ1-4, with TRBD1 as a possible D gene (5 bases). Germline assignment: CDR1 MNHNS and CDR2 SASEGT. The CDR3 length is 13 residues. The CDR3 coding sequence is TGTGCCAGCAGAGAAGTAGGGGATGAAAAACTGTTTTTT. Its translation is CASREVGDEKLFF.

The chain recombines TRBV30 with TRBJ1-2; TRBD1 might be the D (5 bases). The CDR3 length is 13 residues. V lost 2 bases and J lost 4, with 11 bases in between. The germline V gene encodes CDR1 GTSNPN and CDR2 SVGIG (reference sequence). The CDR3 here is CAWSIGAVYGYTF. The CDR3 region has the DNA TGTGCCTGGAGTATTGGGGCAGTCTATGGCTACACCTTC. Full variable domain (remainder filled in from reference TRBV30 and TRBJ1-2): SQTIHQWPATLVQPVGSPLSLECTVEGTSNPNLYWYRQAAGRGLQLLFYSVGIGQISSEVPQNLSASRPQDRQFILSSKKLLLSDSGFYLCAWSIGAVYGYTFGSGTRLTVV.

This chain connects TRBV10-1 to TRBJ1-2; tentative D call: TRBD1 (5 bases). With 3 bases removed from V and 1 base from J, the gap between germline ends came to 6 bases. The CDR3 loop spans 13 amino acids. The germline CDR1 and CDR2 sequences are WNHNN and SYGVQD (reference sequence). CDR3 nucleotides: TGCGCCAGCAGTGAAGACAGTAACTATGGCTACACCTTC. Translated: CASSEDSNYGYTF.

V and J are TRBV12-3 or TRBV12-4 and TRBJ2-3; D may be TRBD2 (6 bases). The CDR3 runs 12 residues. The V end lost 8 bases, the J end lost 10 bases, and 16 bases lay between the germline ends. The CDR3 is CASSPGPGAQYF. The CDR3 DNA is TGTGCCAGCTCGCCGGGACCGGGGGCGCAGTATTTT.

The genes are TRBV12-3 or TRBV12-4 and TRBJ2-7; D is possibly TRBD1 (6 bases). V lost 6 bases and J lost 3, with 9 bases in between. The CDR3 length is 12 residues. The CDR3 region is CASSRQVYEQYF. The CDR3 DNA reads TGTGCCAGCAGCCGACAGGTCTACGAGCAGTACTTC.

The CDR3: CASSELAGGPDTQYF. CDR3 nucleotide sequence: TGTGCCAGCAGTGAACTAGCGGGGGGGCCAGATACGCAGTATTTT. This chain uses TRBV6-1 with TRBJ2-3, with 12 positions matching TRBD2. In germline, CDR1 is MNHNS, CDR2 SASEGT. This CDR3 contains 15 residues. With 2 bases clipped from V and 4 bases from J, the junction kept 1 base outside the gene matches.

The V call is TRBV10-3, the J call TRBJ2-3; D gene unclear. The CDR3 totals 14 residues. Germline V gene lookup returns CDR1 ENHRY and CDR2 SYGVKD. V gave up 2 bases and J gave up 7 bases, with 13 bases separating them. CDR3 region: CAISEGFGGNTQYF. The DNA of the CDR3 is TGTGCCATCAGTGAGGGGTTCGGTGGTAATACGCAGTATTTT.

The rearrangement joins TRBV6-1 to TRBJ1-3; D is unclear. The CDR3 has 17 residues. V was shortened by 2 bases and J by 0 bases, with 14 bases between the two germline ends. Germline V gene lookup returns CDR1 MNHNS and CDR2 SASEGT. This CDR3 is CASSETSNSLSGNTIYF. CDR3 DNA sequence: TGTGCCAGCAGTGAAACTTCTAACAGCCTCTCTGGAAACACCATATATTTT.

This rearrangement joins TRBV7-2 to TRBJ1-2; 7 bases line up with TRBD1. Germline trimming cut 4 bases from V and 2 bases from J; bases unmatched to any gene: 4. CDR3 size: 14 residues. The germline CDR1 and CDR2 sequences are SGHTA and FQGNSA. CDR3: CASSSGTENYGYTF. The CDR3 DNA is TGTGCCAGCAGCTCCGGGACAGAGAACTATGGCTACACCTTC.

In the case of this clone: The junction departs from germline at one end; a sequencing error may be responsible. The chain has TRBV7-9 and TRBJ2-7; 7 positions agree with TRBD2. The CDR3 is 16 amino acids. Germline V gene sequence: CDR1 SEHNR, CDR2 FQNEAQ (reference sequence). The CDR3 nucleotides read TGTGCCAGCAGCGTAGCCGAGGCAGGGAGGGAATCCGAGCAGTACTTC. Its translation is CASSVAEAGRESEQYF.

V and J are TRBV4-3 and TRBJ2-7, with TRBD1 matching over 11 bases. J lost 6 bases, V lost 1 base, and 8 bases had no gene match. Germline V lookup: CDR1 LGHNA, CDR2 YSLEER. The CDR3 loop spans 16 amino acids. CDR3 sequence: CASSQGPPGQGGEQYF. The CDR3 DNA sequence: TGCGCCAGCAGCCAAGGCCCCCCGGGACAGGGGGGCGAGCAGTACTTC.

The chain carries TRBV19 and TRBJ1-6, with TRBD1 as a possible D gene (5 bases). Germline V lookup: CDR1 LNHDA, CDR2 SQIVND (reference sequence). V gave up 3 bases and J gave up 12 bases, with 21 bases separating them. The CDR3 has 16 residues. As DNA, the CDR3 is TGTGCCAGTAGTATGGGGTCAGGGAGTGTTTTGGTACCCCTCCACTTT. Translating gives CASSMGSGSVLVPLHF.

Written as DNA, the CDR3 is TGTGCCACCAGCAAGCAGGGGGGAGACAATGAGCAGTTCTTC. Amino acids: CATSKQGGDNEQFF. The chain combines TRBV10-3 with TRBJ2-1; possible D gene TRBD1, 7 bases. Germline V gives CDR1 ENHRY, CDR2 SYGVKD. The CDR3 consists of 14 residues. Trimming took 10 bases from V and 5 from J, leaving 18 bases between them.

V gene TRBV28 combines with J gene TRBJ1-4; 10 bases agree with TRBD1. CDR1 MDHEN and CDR2 SYDVKM come from the germline V gene. The length of the CDR3 is 16 residues. Trimming removed 3 bases from V and 6 bases from J; junction bases left unmatched: 7. The chain's CDR3 is CASSFGFGTGDEKLFF. The CDR3 DNA sequence: TGTGCCAGCAGTTTTGGTTTCGGGACAGGGGATGAAAAACTGTTTTTT.

The chain uses TRBV7-2 and TRBJ2-1; D might be TRBD1 (5 bases). CDR3 size: 13 residues. CDR1 is SGHTA, CDR2 FQGNSA, per germline. The V gene lost 3 bases and the J gene lost 7 bases, with 10 bases spanning the gap. The CDR3 DNA sequence: TGTGCCAGCAGCTTCAGGGTTTTGAATGAGCAGTTCTTC. Amino acids: CASSFRVLNEQFF.

CDR3 protein: CASSLGGVDEKLFF. The CDR3 bases are TGTGCCAGCAGCTTAGGAGGAGTAGATGAAAAACTGTTTTTT. The chain recombines TRBV7-9 with TRBJ1-4; D is unresolved. Looked up from germline, CDR1 is SEHNR and CDR2 is FQNEAQ (reference sequence). V lost 1 base and J lost 6, with 9 bases in between. CDR3 length equals 14 residues.

The chain uses TRBV6-1 and TRBJ1-5; TRBD1 matches 10 bases. This CDR3 is 15 amino acids long. V lost 3 bases and J lost 5; bases outside the gene matches: 4. The germline CDR1 and CDR2 sequences are MNHNS and SASEGT. CDR3: CASSDGQGGYQPQHF. The CDR3 bases are TGTGCCAGCAGTGACGGACAGGGGGGATATCAGCCCCAGCATTTT.

This chain connects TRBV4-3 to TRBJ2-2, with a possible D match to TRBD1 (5 bases). Trimming took 0 bases from V and 8 from J, leaving 10 bases between them. The V gene's germline CDR1 is LGHNA and CDR2 YSLEER. The CDR3 spans 14 residues. DNA for the CDR3: TGCGCCAGCAGCCAAGACAGGGTCGAGGGGGAGCTGTTTTTT. This sequence encodes CASSQDRVEGELFF.

This chain links TRBV28 with TRBJ2-2; D ambiguous. The CDR3 is 15 amino acids. The V gene's germline CDR1 is MDHEN and CDR2 SYDVKM. The germline V and J ends were trimmed by 2 bases and 7 bases, with 14 bases remaining between them. The CDR3 is CASSLLGIVGGELFF. CDR3 nucleotides: TGTGCCAGCAGTTTACTAGGGATCGTCGGCGGGGAGCTGTTTTTT.